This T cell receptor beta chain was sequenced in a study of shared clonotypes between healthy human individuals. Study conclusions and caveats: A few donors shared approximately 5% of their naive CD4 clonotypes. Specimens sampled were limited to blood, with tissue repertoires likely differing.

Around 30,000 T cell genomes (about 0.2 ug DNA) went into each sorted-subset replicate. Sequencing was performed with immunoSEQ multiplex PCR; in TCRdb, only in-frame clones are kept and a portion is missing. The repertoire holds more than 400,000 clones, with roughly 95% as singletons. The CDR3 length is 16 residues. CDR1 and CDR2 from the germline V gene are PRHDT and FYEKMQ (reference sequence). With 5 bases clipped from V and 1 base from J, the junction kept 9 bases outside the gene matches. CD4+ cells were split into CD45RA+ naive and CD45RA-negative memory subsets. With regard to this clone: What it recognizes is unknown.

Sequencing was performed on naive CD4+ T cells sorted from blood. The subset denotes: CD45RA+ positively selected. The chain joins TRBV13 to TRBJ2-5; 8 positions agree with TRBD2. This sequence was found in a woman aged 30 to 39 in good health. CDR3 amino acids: CASSTLADWGQETQYF. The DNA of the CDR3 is TGTGCCAGCAGCACACTAGCGGACTGGGGCCAAGAGACCCAGTACTTC.